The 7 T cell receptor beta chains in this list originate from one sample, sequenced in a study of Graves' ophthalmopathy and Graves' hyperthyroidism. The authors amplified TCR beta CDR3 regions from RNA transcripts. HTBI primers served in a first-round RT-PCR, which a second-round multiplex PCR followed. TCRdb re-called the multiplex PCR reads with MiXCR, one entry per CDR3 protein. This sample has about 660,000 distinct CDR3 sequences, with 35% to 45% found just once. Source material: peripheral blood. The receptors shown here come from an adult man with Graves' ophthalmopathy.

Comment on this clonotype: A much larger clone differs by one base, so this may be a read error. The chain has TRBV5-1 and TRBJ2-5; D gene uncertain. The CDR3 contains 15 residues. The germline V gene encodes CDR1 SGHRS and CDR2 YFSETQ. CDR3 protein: CASRYRTDLQGTQYF. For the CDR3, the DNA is TGCGCCAGCAGGTACCGGACGGATCTCCAAGGGACCCAGTACTTC.

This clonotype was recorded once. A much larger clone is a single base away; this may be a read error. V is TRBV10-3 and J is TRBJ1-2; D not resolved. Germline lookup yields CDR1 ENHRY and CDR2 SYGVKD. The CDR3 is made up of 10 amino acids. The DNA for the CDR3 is TGTGCCAGCAGTTACAAGGGCTACACCTTC. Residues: CASSYKGYTF.

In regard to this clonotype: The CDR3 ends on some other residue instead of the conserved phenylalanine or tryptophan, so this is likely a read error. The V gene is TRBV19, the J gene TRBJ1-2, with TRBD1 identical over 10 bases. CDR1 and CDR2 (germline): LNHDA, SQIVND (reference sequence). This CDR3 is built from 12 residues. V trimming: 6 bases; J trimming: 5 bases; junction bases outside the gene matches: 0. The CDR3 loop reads CASRGQGYGYTY. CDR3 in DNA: TGTGCCAGTAGGGGACAGGGGTATGGCTACACCTAC.

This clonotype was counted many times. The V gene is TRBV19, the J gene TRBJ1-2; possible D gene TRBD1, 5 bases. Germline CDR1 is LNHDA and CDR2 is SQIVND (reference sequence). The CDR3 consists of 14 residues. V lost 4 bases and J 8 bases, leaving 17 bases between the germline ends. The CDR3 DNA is TGTGCCAGTAGTACAGGGCCCCCAGGGAGAGGCTACACCTTC. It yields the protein CASSTGPPGRGYTF.

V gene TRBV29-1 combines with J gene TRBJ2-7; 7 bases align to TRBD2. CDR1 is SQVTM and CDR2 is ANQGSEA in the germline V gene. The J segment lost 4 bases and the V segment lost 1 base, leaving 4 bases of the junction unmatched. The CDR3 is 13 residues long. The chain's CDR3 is CSVEGGTTYEQYF. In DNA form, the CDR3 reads TGCAGCGTTGAAGGGGGGACTACTTACGAGCAGTACTTC.

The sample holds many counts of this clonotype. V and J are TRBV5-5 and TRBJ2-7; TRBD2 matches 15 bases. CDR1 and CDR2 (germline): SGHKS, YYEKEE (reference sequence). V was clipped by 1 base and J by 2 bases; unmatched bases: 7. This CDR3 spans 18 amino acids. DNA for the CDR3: TGTGCCAGCAGCTTGAGGACTAGCGGGAGGGATTCAGCCTACGAGCAGTACTTC. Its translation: CASSLRTSGRDSAYEQYF.

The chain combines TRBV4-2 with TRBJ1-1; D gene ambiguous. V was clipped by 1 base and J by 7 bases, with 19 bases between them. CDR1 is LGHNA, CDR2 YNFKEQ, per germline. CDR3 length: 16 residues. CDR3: CASSQGIGERRYEAFF. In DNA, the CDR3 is TGTGCCAGCAGCCAAGGAATAGGAGAGAGGAGGTATGAAGCTTTCTTT.